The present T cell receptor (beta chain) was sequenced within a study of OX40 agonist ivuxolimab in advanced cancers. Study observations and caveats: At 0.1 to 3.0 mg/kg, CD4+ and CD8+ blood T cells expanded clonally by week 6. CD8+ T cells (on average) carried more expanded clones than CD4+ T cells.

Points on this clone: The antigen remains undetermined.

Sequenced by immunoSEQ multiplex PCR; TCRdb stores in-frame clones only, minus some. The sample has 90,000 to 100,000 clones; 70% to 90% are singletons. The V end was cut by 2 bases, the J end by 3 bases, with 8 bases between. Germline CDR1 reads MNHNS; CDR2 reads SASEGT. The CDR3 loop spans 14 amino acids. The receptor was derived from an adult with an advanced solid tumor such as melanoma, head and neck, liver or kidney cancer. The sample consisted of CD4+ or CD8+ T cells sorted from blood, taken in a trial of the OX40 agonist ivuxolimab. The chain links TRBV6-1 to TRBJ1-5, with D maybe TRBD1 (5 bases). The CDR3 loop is CASSERGYNQPQHF. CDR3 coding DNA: TGTGCCAGCAGTGAAAGGGGTTACAATCAGCCCCAGCATTTT.